The next 25 T cell receptor beta chains were all read from a single sample in a study of early T cells in non-severe SARS-CoV-2 infection. TCRdb re-called the 5' RACE reads with MiXCR, one entry per CDR3 protein. Of over 30,000 distinct CDR3 sequences listed, about 6.5% are singletons. Material: whole blood. These receptors came from an adult who was a healthcare worker with PCR-confirmed SARS-CoV-2 infection or an uninfected control (not recorded which).

This clonotype was observed a few times. This chain links TRBV9 with TRBJ2-2; D gene unclear. Germline CDR1 is SGDLS and CDR2 is YYNGEE. CDR3 length: 16 residues. With 0 bases removed from V and 4 bases from J, the gap between germline ends came to 13 bases. The CDR3 here is CASSVDTPRGTGELFF. CDR3 in DNA: TGTGCCAGCAGCGTAGACACACCTCGTGGCACCGGGGAGCTGTTTTTT.

The table lists this clonotype with a few counts. The chain recombines TRBV12-3 or TRBV12-4 with TRBJ2-3, with a weak D call TRBD2 (7 bases). The V end was cut by 7 bases, the J end by 0 bases, with 14 bases between. The CDR3 consists of 15 residues. This chain's CDR3 is CASTFGGLSTDTQYF. CDR3 DNA sequence: TGTGCCAGCACCTTCGGGGGGCTTAGCACAGATACGCAGTATTTT.

This clonotype has ten or more counts. The J gene is TRBJ2-6, the V gene TRBV28; D remains unclear. The CDR3 runs 12 residues. The V gene's germline CDR1 is MDHEN and CDR2 SYDVKM. V lost 8 bases and J lost 3, with 5 bases in between. The CDR3 region is CASGVGANVLTF. The CDR3 nucleotides are TGTGCCAGCGGGGTTGGGGCCAACGTCCTGACTTTC.

This clonotype was detected only a few times. The rearrangement uses TRBV7-9 and TRBJ1-2; D is ambiguous. This CDR3 has 12 residues. Germline loops: CDR1 SEHNR, CDR2 FQNEAQ (reference sequence). Trimming removed 2 bases from V and 4 bases from J, with 5 bases in between. In DNA, the CDR3 is TGTGCCAGCAGCTTAACAGTCTATGGCTACACCTTC. Its translation is CASSLTVYGYTF.

This clonotype was detected only a few times. V usage is TRBV20-1 and J usage is TRBJ1-5; 10 bases map to TRBD1. The CDR3 consists of 14 residues. V lost 4 bases, J lost 4 bases, and 4 bases stayed unmatched. The germline V gene has CDR1 DFQATT and CDR2 SNEGSKA (reference sequence). Written as DNA, the CDR3 is TGCAGTGCTACCCGGACAGGGGGGAATCAGCCCCAGCATTTT. The encoded protein is CSATRTGGNQPQHF.

This clonotype is judged medium-sized. The chain is built from TRBV18 and TRBJ2-1; 14 nucleotides line up with TRBD2. CDR3 length: 15 residues. Trimming at V came to 3 bases and at J to 6 bases, leaving 1 base not matched to a gene. Germline CDR1 KGHSH, CDR2 LQKENI. CDR3 sequence (DNA): TGTGCCAGCTCACCGACTAGCGGGGGGGCCAATGAGCAGTTCTTC. As protein: CASSPTSGGANEQFF.

V usage is TRBV7-2 and J usage is TRBJ2-5; a possible D gene is TRBD2 (5 bases). This CDR3 comprises 12 residues. Germline lookup yields CDR1 SGHTA and CDR2 FQGNSA. V was cut by 1 base and J by 8 bases, with 8 bases left in between. The CDR3 sequence is CASSLVRETQYF. The CDR3 region has the DNA TGTGCCAGCAGCTTAGTCCGGGAAACCCAGTACTTC. Full variable domain (missing parts from reference TRBV7-2 and TRBJ2-5): GAGVSQSPSNKVTEKGKDVELRCDPISGHTALYWYRQSLGQGLEFLIYFQGNSAPDKSGLPSDRFSAERTGGSVSTLTIQRTQQEDSAVYLCASSLVRETQYFGPGTRLLVL.

The V and J genes are TRBV11-2 and TRBJ2-1, with 8 positions matching TRBD2. The CDR3 runs 20 residues. The ends lost 0 bases at V and 3 bases at J; junction bases unmatched: 16. The V gene's germline CDR1 is SGHAT and CDR2 FQNNGV. The CDR3 here is CASSLDPYRAGGRFYNEQFF. The DNA for the CDR3 is TGTGCCAGCAGCTTAGATCCCTATCGGGCGGGGGGCCGATTCTACAATGAGCAGTTCTTC. The full variable domain, rest sourced from reference TRBV11-2 and TRBJ2-1, is EAGVAQSPRYKIIEKRQSVAFWCNPISGHATLYWYQQILGQGPKLLIQFQNNGVVDDSQLPKDRFSAERLKGVDSTLKIQPAKLEDSAVYLCASSLDPYRAGGRFYNEQFFGPGTRLTVL.

This chain connects TRBV10-3 to TRBJ2-1; D remains unclear. The CDR3 covers 11 residues. CDR1 and CDR2 (germline): ENHRY, SYGVKD. V lost 6 bases to trimming and J lost 5 bases, with 5 bases between them. This CDR3 is CAIRGNNEQFF. The DNA of the CDR3 is TGTGCCATCAGGGGGAACAATGAGCAGTTCTTC.

Many counts were recorded for this clonotype. V usage is TRBV6-2 or TRBV6-3 and J usage is TRBJ1-1; D possibly corresponds to TRBD1 (5 bases). CDR1 is MNHEY and CDR2 is SVGEGT in the germline V gene. Deletions cut 2 bases from V and 0 bases from J, with 10 bases between. The CDR3 covers 15 residues. CDR3 bases: TGTGCCAGCAGTTACAGGGGACCCATGAACACTGAAGCTTTCTTT. Translation: CASSYRGPMNTEAFF.

Ten or more counts support this clonotype. The rearrangement links TRBV10-3 to TRBJ1-5; D is unclear. Germline V gene data show CDR1 as ENHRY and CDR2 as SYGVKD. The CDR3 loop spans 15 amino acids. Trimming shortened V by 3 bases and J by 2 bases, and 11 bases separated the two germline ends. The CDR3 region is CAISEVGKGNQPQHF. The CDR3 nucleotides read TGTGCCATCAGTGAAGTGGGGAAGGGCAATCAGCCCCAGCATTTT.

This clonotype has at least ten counts. The genes are TRBV20-1 and TRBJ2-3; 14 bases match TRBD2. The CDR3 loop spans 18 amino acids. V was clipped by 0 bases and J by 3 bases; unmatched bases: 8. Germline-derived CDR1 and CDR2 are DFQATT and SNEGSKA (reference sequence). The CDR3 nucleotides read TGCAGTGCTAGAGACCCGACTAGCGGGGGGGCCGGTACAGATACGCAGTATTTT. It codes for CSARDPTSGGAGTDTQYF.

This clonotype has ten or more counts. The DNA of the CDR3 is TGCAGTGCTAGTAGCCGGGACAGGGGGATCAATGAGCAGTTCTTC. As protein: CSASSRDRGINEQFF. The chain joins TRBV20-1 to TRBJ2-1; TRBD1 aligns across 11 bases. The V and J ends lost 3 bases and 6 bases, in that order; junction bases with no gene match: 7. The germline V gene encodes CDR1 DFQATT and CDR2 SNEGSKA (reference sequence). The CDR3 has 15 residues.

This clonotype was recorded a few times. The rearrangement joins TRBV30 to TRBJ1-1, with a tentative D call TRBD1 (5 bases). Trimming cost V 1 base and J 3 bases, with 9 bases left between them. Germline lookup yields CDR1 GTSNPN and CDR2 SVGIG (reference sequence). This CDR3 is built from 13 residues. The CDR3, as DNA: TGTGCCTGGAGTGCTCAGGGTTACACTGAAGCTTTCTTT. The encoded protein is CAWSAQGYTEAFF.

This clonotype was counted many times. The chain recombines TRBV28 with TRBJ2-3; perhaps TRBD1 as D (5 bases). This CDR3 comprises 15 residues. V lost 3 bases and J 2 bases, leaving 12 bases between the germline ends. Germline lookup yields CDR1 MDHEN and CDR2 SYDVKM. CDR3 coding DNA: TGTGCCAGCAGTTTTGGGCAGGGCCACACAGATACGCAGTATTTT. Translating it yields CASSFGQGHTDTQYF. Looking up the rest from reference TRBV28 and TRBJ2-3 gives the full variable domain: DVKVTQSSRYLVKRTGEKVFLECVQDMDHENMFWYRQDPGLGLRLIYFSYDVKMKEKGDIPEGYSVSREKKERFSLILESASTNQTSMYLCASSFGQGHTDTQYFGPGTRLTVL.

In its sample, this clonotype was seen many times. The gene calls are TRBV7-6 and TRBJ2-6; no reliable D call. This CDR3 region has 16 residues. V was cut by 2 bases and J by 0 bases, with 8 bases left in between. Per the germline V gene, CDR1 is SGHVS and CDR2 is FNYEAQ. In DNA form, the CDR3 reads TGTGCCAGCAGCTTAAGACTGGGCTCTGGGGCCAACGTCCTGACTTTC. This encodes CASSLRLGSGANVLTF.

In this sample, this clonotype turned up many times. The chain is built from TRBV25-1 and TRBJ1-1, with D tentatively TRBD1 (6 bases). Trimming cost V 4 bases and J 0 bases, with 9 bases left between them. CDR3 length: 14 amino acids. Germline CDR1 reads MGHDK; CDR2 reads SYGVNS. CDR3 region: CASSVDSMNTEAFF. The CDR3 nucleotides are TGTGCCAGCAGTGTGGACAGCATGAACACTGAAGCTTTCTTT.

This clonotype was detected ten times or more. V is TRBV7-9 and J is TRBJ2-7; tentatively, D is TRBD1 (6 bases). CDR3 length: 14 residues. The V end lost 5 bases, the J end lost 3 bases, and 14 bases lay between the germline ends. Per germline, CDR1 SEHNR and CDR2 FQNEAQ (reference sequence). As DNA, the CDR3 is TGTGCCAGCAGCCCAGCAGGGGTGGTCTACGAGCAGTACTTC. It encodes CASSPAGVVYEQYF. The full variable domain, in which reference TRBV7-9 and TRBJ2-7 provide the parts outside the CDR3, is DTGVSQNPRHKITKRGQNVTFRCDPISEHNRLYWYRQTLGQGPEFLTYFQNEAQLEKSRLLSDRFSAERPKGSFSTLEIQRTEQGDSAMYLCASSPAGVVYEQYFGPGTRLTVT.

This CDR3 is CASHPHVNSPLHF. CDR3 nucleotide sequence: TGTGCCAGCCACCCCCACGTTAATTCACCCCTCCACTTT. The chain links TRBV2 to TRBJ1-6; D unresolved. The CDR3 consists of 13 residues. Trimming stripped 8 bases from V and 6 bases from J, with 11 bases between. Germline values: CDR1 SNHLY, CDR2 FYNNEI.

Here the CDR3 reads CASSYPGTANTGELFF. DNA for the CDR3: TGTGCCAGCAGTTACCCTGGGACAGCGAACACCGGGGAGCTGTTTTTT. The rearrangement joins TRBV6-6 to TRBJ2-2, with TRBD1 matching over 7 bases. This CDR3 is built from 16 residues. V shed 2 bases and J 0 bases; nucleotides not matched to a gene: 3. Germline loops: CDR1 MNHNY, CDR2 SVGAGI (reference sequence).

This clonotype is medium-sized in the sample. The J gene is TRBJ2-3, the V gene TRBV12-3 or TRBV12-4; the D gene is possibly TRBD2 (6 bases). Trimming pared 3 bases from V and 4 bases from J, leaving 17 bases between. The CDR3 spans 16 residues. The CDR3 sequence: CASSLGVGRGADTQYF. The CDR3 DNA reads TGTGCCAGCAGTTTGGGAGTAGGGCGGGGTGCAGATACGCAGTATTTT.

In its sample, this clonotype was seen many times. CDR3 DNA sequence: TGCAGTGCCCCTAGTAGCGGGGGGGCATACAATGAGCAGTTCTTC. It yields the protein CSAPSSGGAYNEQFF. The chain has TRBV20-1 and TRBJ2-1; 11 positions agree with TRBD2. The CDR3 totals 15 residues. Germline V gene lookup returns CDR1 DFQATT and CDR2 SNEGSKA (reference sequence). J was trimmed by 4 bases and V by 6 bases; bases with no gene match: 8.

This clonotype came up many times. The rearrangement joins TRBV5-5 to TRBJ2-7, with unresolved D. In germline, CDR1 is SGHKS, CDR2 YYEKEE (reference sequence). Trimming pared 4 bases from V and 3 bases from J, leaving 11 bases between. The CDR3 loop spans 13 amino acids. CDR3 residues: CASSRPTLYEQYF. In nucleotides, the CDR3 is TGTGCCAGCAGCCGACCCACCCTCTACGAGCAGTACTTC.

J is TRBJ1-2 and V is TRBV6-5; 10 bases agree with TRBD1. Germline V gives CDR1 MNHEY, CDR2 SVGAGI. The trim removed 2 bases at V and 8 bases at J, leaving 5 bases unmatched. CDR3 length: 14 amino acids. CDR3 amino acids: CASSYTGTGAGYTF. The CDR3 nucleotides are TGTGCCAGCAGTTACACCGGGACAGGGGCAGGCTACACCTTC.

This clonotype was seen repeatedly, ten times or more. The CDR3: CASSHPRNEQFF. The CDR3 DNA reads TGTGCCAGCAGCCACCCTCGCAATGAGCAGTTCTTC. The chain recombines TRBV7-2 with TRBJ2-1; D unclear. Trimming shortened V by 5 bases and J by 6 bases, and 8 bases separated the two germline ends. In germline, CDR1 is SGHTA, CDR2 FQGNSA. The CDR3 has 12 residues. Filled out from reference TRBV7-2 and TRBJ2-1, the complete variable domain reads GAGVSQSPSNKVTEKGKDVELRCDPISGHTALYWYRQSLGQGLEFLIYFQGNSAPDKSGLPSDRFSAERTGGSVSTLTIQRTQQEDSAVYLCASSHPRNEQFFGPGTRLTVL.